The T cell receptor beta chain under discussion was sequenced for a study of T cells in Graves' hyperthyroidism and ophthalmopathy. To note about this clonotype: A read error may be the cause here, since a much bigger clone is one base away.

The CDR3 runs 16 residues. Trimming took off 6 bases at V and 7 bases at J, with 27 bases between the two ends. The germline gives CDR1 DFQATT, CDR2 SNEGSKA (reference sequence). RNA transcripts were the template for amplifying TCR beta CDR3 regions. The HTBI set primed first-round TCR CDR3 RT-PCR. TCRdb re-derived calls from the multiplex PCR reads in MiXCR, one entry per CDR3 protein. The table has approximately 430,000 distinct CDR3 sequences, roughly 14% seen once; the top ten hold over 10%. Sequencing input: blood. The gene calls are TRBV20-1 and TRBJ2-5; a possible D gene is TRBD2 (9 bases). The sequence was collected from a man aged 18-30 years with Graves' ophthalmopathy. CDR3 region: CSAGQGGVAGVGTQYF. The CDR3 DNA follows: TGCAGTGCAGGACAGGGTGGTGTAGCGGGAGTTGGGACCCAGTACTTC.